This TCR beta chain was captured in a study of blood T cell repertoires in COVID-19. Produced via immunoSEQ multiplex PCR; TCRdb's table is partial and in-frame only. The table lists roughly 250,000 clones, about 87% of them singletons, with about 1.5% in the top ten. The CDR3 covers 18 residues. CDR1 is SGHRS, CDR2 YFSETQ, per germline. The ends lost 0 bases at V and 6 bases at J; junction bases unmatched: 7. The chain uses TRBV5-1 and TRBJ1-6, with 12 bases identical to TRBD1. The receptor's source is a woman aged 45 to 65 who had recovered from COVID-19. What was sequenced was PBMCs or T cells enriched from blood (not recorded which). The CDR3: CASSLAGTGGGSNSPLHF. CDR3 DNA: TGCGCCAGCAGCTTGGCCGGGACAGGGGGCGGGAGTAATTCACCCCTCCACTTT.